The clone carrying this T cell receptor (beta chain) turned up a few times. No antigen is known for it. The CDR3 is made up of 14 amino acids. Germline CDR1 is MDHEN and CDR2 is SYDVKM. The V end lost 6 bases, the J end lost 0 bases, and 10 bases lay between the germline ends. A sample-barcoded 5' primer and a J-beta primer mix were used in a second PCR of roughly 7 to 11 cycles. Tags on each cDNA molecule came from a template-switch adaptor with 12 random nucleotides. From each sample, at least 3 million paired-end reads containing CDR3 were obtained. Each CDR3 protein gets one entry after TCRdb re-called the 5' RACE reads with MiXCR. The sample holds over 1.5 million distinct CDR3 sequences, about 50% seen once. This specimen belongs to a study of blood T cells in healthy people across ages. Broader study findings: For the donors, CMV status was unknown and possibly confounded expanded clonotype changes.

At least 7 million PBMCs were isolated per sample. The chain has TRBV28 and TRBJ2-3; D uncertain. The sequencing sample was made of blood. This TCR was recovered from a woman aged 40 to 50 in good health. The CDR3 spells CASRMTGSTDTQYF. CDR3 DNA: TGTGCCAGCAGGATGACGGGCAGCACAGATACGCAGTATTTT.